What follows describes a single T cell receptor (beta chain). Its target is not known. PCR employed 60 Vbeta and 13 Jbeta primers. Repertoires were generated with immunoSEQ multiplex PCR, while TCRdb's copy carries only in-frame clones and drops some. This sample contains approximately 77,000 clones. The CDR3 length is 15 residues. The V end was cut by 0 bases, the J end by 4 bases, with 12 bases between. Germline CDR1 is MGHRA and CDR2 is YSYEKL. The data were taken from a study of cytomegalovirus exposure and HLA in healthy donors. Study information: Around 86 million unique TCRs, all from HLA-typed donors, were included in an early release of the data.

Study-wide results and limits: When a later analysis compared HLA-associated TCR beta chains with equally common others, the HLA-associated chains turned out to be more clonally expanded and to have lower generation probabilities. Indistinguishable V segments, including TRBV6-2 and TRBV6-3, were excluded.

The receptor was derived from a man younger than 45 in good health and CMV-seronegative. The source material was PBMCs. The V and J genes are TRBV4-1 and TRBJ1-2; D is perhaps TRBD1 (5 bases). DNA of the CDR3: TGCGCCAGCAGCCAAGACCGCCAGGGAGGCTATGGCTACACCTTC. Translation: CASSQDRQGGYGYTF.